The 11 T cell receptor beta chains below all came from one sample that was sequenced in a study of CXCR3-negative and CXCR3-positive naive CD8 T cells. Study-level results: More hydrophobic TRB CDR3s occurred in CXCR3-positive than in CXCR3-negative naive cells.

The authors made the TRB cDNA libraries by 5' RACE using UMI labels. Reanalyzing the 5' RACE reads, TCRdb keeps one entry per CDR3 protein, without DNA. The sample has around 160,000 distinct CDR3 sequences, and its top ten clones hold about 0.3%. The antigens of these receptors remain unknown. Source material: naive CXCR3+ CD8+ T cells from blood. Subset denoted: CD45RO-CCR7+CD27+CD95- naive CD8+ T cells expressing CXCR3 (TNR3+). The receptors originated from a human donor in good health. Some clones in this sample may be carry-over from other donors' samples.

The CDR3 reads CASSYTSTDTQYF. V gene TRBV6-5 combines with J gene TRBJ2-3. This CDR3 region has 13 residues. Germline CDR1 reads MNHEY; CDR2 reads SVGAGI.

The rearrangement links TRBV6-6 to TRBJ2-3; TCRdb's D call of TRBD2 is untestable without DNA. Germline CDR1 is MNHNY and CDR2 is SVGAGI (reference sequence). This CDR3 is 15 amino acids long. Here the CDR3 reads CASSRDGYSTDTQYF.

J is TRBJ1-5 and V is TRBV28; TCRdb's assignment of TRBD1 cannot be checked, as there is no DNA. The CDR3 has 15 amino acids. Looked up from germline, CDR1 is MDHEN and CDR2 is SYDVKM. The CDR3 region is CASSTPDRVPEPQHF.

J is TRBJ2-1 and V is TRBV6-6. CDR3 length: 14 residues. Germline V gene data show CDR1 as MNHNY and CDR2 as SVGAGI (reference sequence). CDR3 in amino acids: CASSYSSDLSEQFF.

The gene calls are TRBV7-9 and TRBJ2-1. The CDR3 covers 16 residues. Germline V CDR1 and CDR2: SEHNR, FQNEAQ (reference sequence). CDR3 sequence: CASSSSGGESYNEQFF.

V gene TRBV4-3 combines with J gene TRBJ2-5; TCRdb lists TRBD2, though no DNA is available to test this call. The CDR3 has 16 amino acids. Looked up from germline, CDR1 is LGHNA and CDR2 is YSLEER. CDR3 sequence reads: CASSQDWRGELETQYF.

This chain uses TRBV7-9 with TRBJ1-1; TCRdb's assignment of TRBD1 cannot be checked, as there is no DNA. The germline V gene has CDR1 SEHNR and CDR2 FQNEAQ (reference sequence). CDR3 length equals 15 residues. The CDR3 sequence: CASSTRDRASGEAFF.

The chain couples TRBV6-5 to TRBJ2-7; absent DNA, TCRdb's TRBD1 call cannot be checked. The CDR3 spans 17 residues. Germline lookup yields CDR1 MNHEY and CDR2 SVGAGI. The CDR3 spells CASSHLIGQGVLYEQYF.

This chain uses TRBV12-3 or TRBV12-4 with TRBJ2-5; TCRdb's D call of TRBD2 is untestable without DNA. The length of the CDR3 is 20 residues. The CDR3 sequence is CASSSPSGTSGGDIQETQYF.

The rearrangement uses TRBV5-4 and TRBJ1-2. CDR1 and CDR2 (germline): SGHNT, YYREEE (reference sequence). The CDR3 sequence is 15 residues long. The CDR3 here is CASSFPGTNNYGYTF.

The V call is TRBV5-6, the J call TRBJ1-1. Looked up from germline, CDR1 is SGHDT and CDR2 is YYEEEE. The CDR3 is 14 amino acids. The CDR3 here is CASSFLIPNTEAFF.